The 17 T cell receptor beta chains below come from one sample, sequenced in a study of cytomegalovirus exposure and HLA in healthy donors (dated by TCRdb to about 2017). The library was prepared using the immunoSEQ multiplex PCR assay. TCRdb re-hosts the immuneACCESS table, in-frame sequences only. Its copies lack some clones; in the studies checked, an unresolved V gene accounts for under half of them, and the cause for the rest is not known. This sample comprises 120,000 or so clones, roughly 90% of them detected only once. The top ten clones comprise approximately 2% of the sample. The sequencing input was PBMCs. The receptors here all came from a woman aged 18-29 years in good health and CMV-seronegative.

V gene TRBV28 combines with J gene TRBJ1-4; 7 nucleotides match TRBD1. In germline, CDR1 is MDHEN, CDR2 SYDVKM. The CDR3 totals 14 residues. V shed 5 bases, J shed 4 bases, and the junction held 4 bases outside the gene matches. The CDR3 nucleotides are TGTGCCAGCAGTGGGGACAGCGTTAATGAAAAACTGTTTTTT. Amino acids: CASSGDSVNEKLFF.

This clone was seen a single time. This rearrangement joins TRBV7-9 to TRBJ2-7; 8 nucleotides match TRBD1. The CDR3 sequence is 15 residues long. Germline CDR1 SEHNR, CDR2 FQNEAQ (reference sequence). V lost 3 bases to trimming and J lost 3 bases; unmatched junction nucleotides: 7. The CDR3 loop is CASSFEQGDFYEQYF. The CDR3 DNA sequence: TGTGCCAGCAGCTTTGAACAGGGGGACTTCTACGAGCAGTACTTC.

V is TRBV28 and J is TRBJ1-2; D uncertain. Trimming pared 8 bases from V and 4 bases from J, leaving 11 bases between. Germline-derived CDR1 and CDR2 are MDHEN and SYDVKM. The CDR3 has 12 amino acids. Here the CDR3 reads CASLSGVYGYTF. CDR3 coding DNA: TGTGCCAGCCTTAGTGGAGTCTATGGCTACACCTTC.

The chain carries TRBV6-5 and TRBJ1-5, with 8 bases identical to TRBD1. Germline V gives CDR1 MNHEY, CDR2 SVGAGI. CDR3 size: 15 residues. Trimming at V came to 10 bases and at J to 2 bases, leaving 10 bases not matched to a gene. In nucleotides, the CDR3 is TGTGCCACAAGGCAAGACAGGGGTGGCAATCAGCCCCAGCATTTT. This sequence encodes CATRQDRGGNQPQHF.

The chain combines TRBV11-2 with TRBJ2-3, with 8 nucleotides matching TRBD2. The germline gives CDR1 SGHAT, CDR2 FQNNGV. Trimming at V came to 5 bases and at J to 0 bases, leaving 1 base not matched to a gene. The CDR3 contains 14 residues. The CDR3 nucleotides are TGTGCCAGCAGCCGCGGGGGGAGCACAGATACGCAGTATTTT. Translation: CASSRGGSTDTQYF.

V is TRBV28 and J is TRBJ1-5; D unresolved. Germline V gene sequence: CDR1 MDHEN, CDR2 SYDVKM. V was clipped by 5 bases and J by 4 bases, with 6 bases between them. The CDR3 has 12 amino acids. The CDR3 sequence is CASSELNQPQHF. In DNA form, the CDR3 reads TGTGCCAGCAGTGAGTTAAATCAGCCCCAGCATTTT.

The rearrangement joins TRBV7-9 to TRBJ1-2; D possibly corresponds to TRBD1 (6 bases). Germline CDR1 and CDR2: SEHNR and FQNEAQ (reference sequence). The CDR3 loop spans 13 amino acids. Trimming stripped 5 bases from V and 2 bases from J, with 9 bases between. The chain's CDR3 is CASSPGQNYGYTF. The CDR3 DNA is TGTGCCAGCAGCCCCGGACAGAACTATGGCTACACCTTC.

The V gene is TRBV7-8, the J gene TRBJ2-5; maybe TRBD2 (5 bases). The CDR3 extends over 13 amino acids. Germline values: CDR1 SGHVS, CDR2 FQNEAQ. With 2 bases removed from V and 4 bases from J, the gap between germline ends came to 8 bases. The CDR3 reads CASSLSGGETQYF. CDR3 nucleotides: TGTGCCAGCAGCTTAAGCGGTGGAGAGACCCAGTACTTC.

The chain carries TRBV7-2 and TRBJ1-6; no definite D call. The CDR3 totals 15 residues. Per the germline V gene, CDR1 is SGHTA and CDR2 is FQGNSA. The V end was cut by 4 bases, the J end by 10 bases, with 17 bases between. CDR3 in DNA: TGTGCCAGCAGCTCGATGGTTTCGGTTCGGTCACCCCTCCACTTT. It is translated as CASSSMVSVRSPLHF.

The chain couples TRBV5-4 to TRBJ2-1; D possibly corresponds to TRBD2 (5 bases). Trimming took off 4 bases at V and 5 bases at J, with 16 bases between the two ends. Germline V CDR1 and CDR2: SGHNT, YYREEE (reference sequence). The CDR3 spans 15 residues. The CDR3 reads CASSGRERHHNEQFF. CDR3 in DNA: TGTGCCAGCAGCGGACGAGAGCGGCACCACAATGAGCAGTTCTTC.

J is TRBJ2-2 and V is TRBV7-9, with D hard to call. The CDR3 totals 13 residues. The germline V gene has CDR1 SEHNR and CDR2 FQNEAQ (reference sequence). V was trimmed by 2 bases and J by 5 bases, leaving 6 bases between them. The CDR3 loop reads CASSLIGTGELFF. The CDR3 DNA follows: TGTGCCAGCAGCTTAATCGGGACCGGGGAGCTGTTTTTT.

Here the CDR3 DNA reads TGTGCCAGCAGCTTAGGCCCCGGGAGGGGATCCTATGGCTACACCTTC. Amino acid sequence: CASSLGPGRGSYGYTF. This chain joins TRBV7-3 and TRBJ1-2; perhaps TRBD1 as D (5 bases). The CDR3 sequence is 16 residues long. CDR1 and CDR2 from the germline V gene are SGHTA and FQGTGA. Deletions cut 2 bases from V and 4 bases from J, with 17 bases between.

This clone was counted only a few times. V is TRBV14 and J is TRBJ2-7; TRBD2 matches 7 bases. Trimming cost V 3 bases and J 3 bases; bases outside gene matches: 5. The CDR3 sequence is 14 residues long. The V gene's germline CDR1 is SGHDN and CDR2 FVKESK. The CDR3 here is CASSQAGAFYEQYF. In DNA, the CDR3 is TGTGCCAGCAGCCAGGCGGGAGCCTTCTACGAGCAGTACTTC.

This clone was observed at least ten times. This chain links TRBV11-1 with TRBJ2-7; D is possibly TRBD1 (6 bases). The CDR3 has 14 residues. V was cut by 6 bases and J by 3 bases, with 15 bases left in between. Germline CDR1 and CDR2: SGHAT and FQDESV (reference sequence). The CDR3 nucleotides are TGTGCCAGCAGTTTAAACGTAGGGGGCTACGAGCAGTACTTC. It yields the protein CASSLNVGGYEQYF.

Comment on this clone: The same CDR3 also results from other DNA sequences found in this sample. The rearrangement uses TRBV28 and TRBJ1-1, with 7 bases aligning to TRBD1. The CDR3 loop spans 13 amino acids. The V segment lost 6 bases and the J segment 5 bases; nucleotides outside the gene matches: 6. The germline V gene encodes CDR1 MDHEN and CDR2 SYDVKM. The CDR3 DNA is TGTGCCAGCAGGCGGACAGGAGGGACTGAAGCTTTCTTT. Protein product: CASRRTGGTEAFF. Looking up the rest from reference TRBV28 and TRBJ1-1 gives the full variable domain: DVKVTQSSRYLVKRTGEKVFLECVQDMDHENMFWYRQDPGLGLRLIYFSYDVKMKEKGDIPEGYSVSREKKERFSLILESASTNQTSMYLCASRRTGGTEAFFGQGTRLTVV.

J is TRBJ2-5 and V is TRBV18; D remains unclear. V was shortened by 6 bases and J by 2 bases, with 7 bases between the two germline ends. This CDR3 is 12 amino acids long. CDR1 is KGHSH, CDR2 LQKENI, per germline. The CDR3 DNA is TGTGCCAGCTCCCCTTTACAAGAGACCCAGTACTTC. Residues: CASSPLQETQYF.

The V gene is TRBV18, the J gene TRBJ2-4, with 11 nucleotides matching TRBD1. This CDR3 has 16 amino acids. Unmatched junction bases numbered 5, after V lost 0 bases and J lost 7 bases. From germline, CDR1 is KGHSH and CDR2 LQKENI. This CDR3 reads CASSPPRTGGANIQYF. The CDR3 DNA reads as TGTGCCAGCTCACCACCGAGGACAGGGGGCGCGAACATTCAGTACTTC.